This T cell receptor beta chain was found in a study of Ad26.COV2.S vaccination and SARS-CoV-2 variants. Concerning this clone: The antigen remains undetermined.

Profiled with immunoSEQ multiplex PCR; TCRdb holds only in-frame clones, not every one. This table holds fewer than 400,000 clones, about 90% found once. Treatment described: around 19 received Ad26.COV2.S at low or high dose, single or two shots; a few received placebo; per-sample allocation not given. Day 63 after the first vaccine or placebo injection was the time point for sampling. Wuhan-strain spike was delivered by a replication-incompetent Ad26 vector. Notes on the study in general: Greater spike-specific TCR breadth was seen in vaccine recipients than in placebo recipients.

V gave up 0 bases and J gave up 5 bases, with 13 bases separating them. This CDR3 comprises 15 residues. CDR1 and CDR2 from the germline V gene are KGHSH and LQKENI. The chain employs TRBV18 and TRBJ1-1; perhaps TRBD1 as D (5 bases). Sequences were derived from peripheral blood, sampled in a trial of Ad26.COV2.S vaccine versus placebo. The source of this sequence is a person aged 18 to 65 who received the Ad26.COV2.S COVID-19 vaccine or a placebo. The CDR3 here is CASSPPARVDTEAFF. Here the CDR3 DNA reads TGTGCCAGCTCACCACCGGCCAGGGTAGATACTGAAGCTTTCTTT. The full variable domain, rest sourced from reference TRBV18 and TRBJ1-1, is NAGVMQNPRHLVRRRGQEARLRCSPMKGHSHVYWYRQLPEEGLKFMVYLQKENIIDESGMPKERFSAEFPKEGPSILRIQQVVRGDSAAYFCASSPPARVDTEAFFGQGTRLTVV.